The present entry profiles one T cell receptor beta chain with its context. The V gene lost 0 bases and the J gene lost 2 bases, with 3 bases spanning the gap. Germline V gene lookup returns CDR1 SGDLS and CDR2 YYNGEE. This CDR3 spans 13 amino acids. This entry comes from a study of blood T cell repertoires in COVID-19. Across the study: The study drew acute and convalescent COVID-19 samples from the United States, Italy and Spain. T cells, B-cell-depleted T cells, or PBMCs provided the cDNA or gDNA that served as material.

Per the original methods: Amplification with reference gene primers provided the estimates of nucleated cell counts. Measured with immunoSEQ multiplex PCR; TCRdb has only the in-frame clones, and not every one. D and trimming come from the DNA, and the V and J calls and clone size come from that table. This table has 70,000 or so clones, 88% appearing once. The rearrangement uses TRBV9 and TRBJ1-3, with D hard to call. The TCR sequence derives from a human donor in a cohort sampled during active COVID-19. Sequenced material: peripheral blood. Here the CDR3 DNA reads TGTGCCAGCAGCGTAGCTACTGGAAACACCATATATTTT. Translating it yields CASSVATGNTIYF.